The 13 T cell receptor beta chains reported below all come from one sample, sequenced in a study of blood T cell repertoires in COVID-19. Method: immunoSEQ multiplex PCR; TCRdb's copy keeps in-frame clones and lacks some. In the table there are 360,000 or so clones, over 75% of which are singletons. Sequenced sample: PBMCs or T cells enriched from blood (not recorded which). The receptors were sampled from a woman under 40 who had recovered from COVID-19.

CDR3 sequence reads: CSVADPDRNTGELFF. CDR3 coding DNA: TGCAGCGTTGCCGACCCGGACAGAAACACCGGGGAGCTGTTTTTT. V and J are TRBV29-1 and TRBJ2-2; TRBD1 might be the D (6 bases). This CDR3 comprises 15 residues. V was clipped by 4 bases and J by 2 bases, with 14 bases between them. The germline gives CDR1 SQVTM, CDR2 ANQGSEA.

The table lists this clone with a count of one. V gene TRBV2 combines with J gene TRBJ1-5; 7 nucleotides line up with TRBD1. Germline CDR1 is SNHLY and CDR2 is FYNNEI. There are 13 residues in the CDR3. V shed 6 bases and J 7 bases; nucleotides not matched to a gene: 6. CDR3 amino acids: CASSTGEEQPQHF. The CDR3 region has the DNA TGTGCCAGCAGCACAGGGGAAGAACAGCCCCAGCATTTT.

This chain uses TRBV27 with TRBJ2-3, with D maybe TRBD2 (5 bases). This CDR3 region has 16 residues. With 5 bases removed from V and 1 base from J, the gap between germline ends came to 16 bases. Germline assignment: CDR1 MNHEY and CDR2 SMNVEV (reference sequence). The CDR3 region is CASSGGQLMGTDTQYF. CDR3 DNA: TGTGCCAGCAGTGGCGGGCAGCTAATGGGCACAGATACGCAGTATTTT.

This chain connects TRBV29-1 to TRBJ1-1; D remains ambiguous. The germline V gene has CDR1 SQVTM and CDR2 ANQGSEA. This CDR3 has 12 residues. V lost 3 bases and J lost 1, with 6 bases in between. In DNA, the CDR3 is TGCAGCGTTGACCGGGGGAACACTGAAGCTTTCTTT. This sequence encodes CSVDRGNTEAFF.

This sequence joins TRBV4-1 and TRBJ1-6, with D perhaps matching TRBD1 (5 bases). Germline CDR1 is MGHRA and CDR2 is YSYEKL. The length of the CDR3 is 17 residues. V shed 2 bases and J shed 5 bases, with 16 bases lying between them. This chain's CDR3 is CASSQSAGSQNNSPLHF. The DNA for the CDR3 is TGCGCCAGCAGCCAATCCGCAGGGTCTCAGAATAATTCACCCCTCCACTTT.

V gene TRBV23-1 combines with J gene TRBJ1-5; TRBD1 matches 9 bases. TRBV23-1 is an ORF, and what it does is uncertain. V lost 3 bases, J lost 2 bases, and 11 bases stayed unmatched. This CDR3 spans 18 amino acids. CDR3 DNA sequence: TGCGCCAGCAGTCAGGAGCGGGTCACAGGGGGCTGCAATCAGCCCCAGCATTTT. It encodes CASSQERVTGGCNQPQHF.

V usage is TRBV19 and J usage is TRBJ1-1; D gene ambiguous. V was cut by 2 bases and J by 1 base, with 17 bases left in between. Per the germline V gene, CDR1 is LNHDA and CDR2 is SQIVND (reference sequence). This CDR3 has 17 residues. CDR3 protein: CASSISNGREENTEAFF. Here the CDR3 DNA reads TGTGCCAGTAGTATATCCAACGGGAGGGAGGAGAACACTGAAGCTTTCTTT.

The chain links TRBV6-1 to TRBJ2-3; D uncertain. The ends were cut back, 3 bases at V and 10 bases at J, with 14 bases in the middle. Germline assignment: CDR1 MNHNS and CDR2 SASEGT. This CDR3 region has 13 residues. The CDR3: CASSEFRLNPQYF. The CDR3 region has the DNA TGTGCCAGCAGTGAGTTTCGGTTGAACCCGCAGTATTTT.

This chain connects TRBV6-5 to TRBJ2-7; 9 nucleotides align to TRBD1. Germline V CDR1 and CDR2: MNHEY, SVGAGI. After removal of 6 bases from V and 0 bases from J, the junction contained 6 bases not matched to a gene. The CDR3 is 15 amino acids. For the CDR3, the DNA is TGTGCCAGCAGCGCCGGGACAGGGAGCTCCTACGAGCAGTACTTC. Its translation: CASSAGTGSSYEQYF.

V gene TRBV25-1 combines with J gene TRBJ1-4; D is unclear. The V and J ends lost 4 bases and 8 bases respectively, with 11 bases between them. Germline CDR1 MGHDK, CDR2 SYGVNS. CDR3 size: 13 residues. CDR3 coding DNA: TGTGCCAGCAGTGGCCAGGTCCGCGAAAAACTGTTTTTT. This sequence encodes CASSGQVREKLFF.

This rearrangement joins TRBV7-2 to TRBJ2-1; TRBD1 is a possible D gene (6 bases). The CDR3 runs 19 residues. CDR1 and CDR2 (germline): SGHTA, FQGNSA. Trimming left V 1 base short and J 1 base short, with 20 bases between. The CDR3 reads CASSLGPRGDYGSYNEQFF. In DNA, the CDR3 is TGTGCCAGCAGCTTAGGGCCCAGGGGTGACTACGGGTCCTACAATGAGCAGTTCTTC.

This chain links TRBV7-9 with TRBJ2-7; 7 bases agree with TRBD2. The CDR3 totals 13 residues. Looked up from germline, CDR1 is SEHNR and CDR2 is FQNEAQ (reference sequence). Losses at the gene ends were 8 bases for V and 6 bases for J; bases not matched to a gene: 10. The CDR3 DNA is TGTGCCAGCCGCGGGACGGGAGGTGGCGAGCAGTACTTC. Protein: CASRGTGGGEQYF.

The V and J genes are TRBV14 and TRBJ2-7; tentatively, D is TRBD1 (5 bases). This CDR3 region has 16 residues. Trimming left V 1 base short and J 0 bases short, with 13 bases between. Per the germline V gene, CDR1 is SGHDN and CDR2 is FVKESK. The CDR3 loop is CASSQASRALSYEQYF. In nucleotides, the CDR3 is TGTGCCAGCAGCCAAGCCTCCAGGGCCCTCTCCTACGAGCAGTACTTC. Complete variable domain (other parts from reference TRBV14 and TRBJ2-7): EAGVTQFPSHSVIEKGQTVTLRCDPISGHDNLYWYRRVMGKEIKFLLHFVKESKQDESGMPNNRFLAERTGGTYSTLKVQPAELEDSGVYFCASSQASRALSYEQYFGPGTRLTVT.